This T cell receptor (beta chain) stems from a study of OX40 agonist ivuxolimab in advanced cancers. Study outcomes and limitations: Among T cells, CD8+ cells averaged more expanded clones than CD4+ cells. Both blood CD4+ and CD8+ T cells showed clonal growth by week 6 at 0.1 to 3.0 mg/kg.

This CDR3 spans 12 amino acids. V lost 2 bases to trimming and J lost 8 bases, with 10 bases between them. Germline V gene sequence: CDR1 SGHRS, CDR2 YFSETQ. The protocol was immunoSEQ multiplex PCR, while the TCRdb copy is restricted to in-frame clones and leaves out a portion. The data contain about 61,000 clones, around 86% of them singletons. As concerns this clone: Its target is not known.

The starting material was CD4+ or CD8+ T cells sorted from blood, obtained in a trial of the OX40 agonist ivuxolimab. The rearrangement links TRBV5-1 to TRBJ1-2, with no clear D. The clonotype was recovered from an adult with an advanced solid tumor such as melanoma, head and neck, liver or kidney cancer. CDR3 DNA: TGCGCCAGCAGCTTTGGCCAGGTCGGCTACACCTTC. Residues: CASSFGQVGYTF.